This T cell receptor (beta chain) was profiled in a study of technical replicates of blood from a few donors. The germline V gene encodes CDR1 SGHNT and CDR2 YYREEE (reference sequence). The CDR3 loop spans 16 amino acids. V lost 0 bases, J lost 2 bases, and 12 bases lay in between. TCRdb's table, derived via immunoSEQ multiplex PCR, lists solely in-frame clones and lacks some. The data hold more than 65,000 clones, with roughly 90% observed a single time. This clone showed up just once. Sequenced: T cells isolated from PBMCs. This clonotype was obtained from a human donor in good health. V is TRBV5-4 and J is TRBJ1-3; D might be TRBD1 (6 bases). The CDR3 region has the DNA TGTGCCAGCAGCTTGGATGCACAGGGACCTGGAAACACCATATATTTT. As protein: CASSLDAQGPGNTIYF.